This entry lists 3 T cell receptor beta chains sequenced from one sample in a study of T-cell memory formation after mild COVID-19 (dated by TCRdb to the early 2020s). The method was 5' RACE. For sequencing, an Illumina NovaSeq 6000 was employed. TCRdb reran the public reads through fastp at Q25 and MiXCR, keeping productive beta chains. CDR3 protein duplicates are merged, each entry listing the most common genes and DNA. This sample comprises roughly 380,000 distinct CDR3 sequences, around 28% of them detected only once. The top ten hold roughly 12% of the sample. The sequenced material came from PBMCs or a T cell subset sorted from them (not recorded which). Every receptor here comes from an adult woman who had mild COVID-19 (a few samples of this study predate the infection). The sample titles of this study are shuffled in the database, so cell type and time point are left out; the donor was told from shared clones.

The chain is built from TRBV7-9 and TRBJ1-5; D possibly corresponds to TRBD1 (5 bases). Germline V gene lookup returns CDR1 SEHNR and CDR2 FQNEAQ (reference sequence). The CDR3 length is 13 residues. The V end was cut by 8 bases, the J end by 6 bases, with 14 bases between. CDR3 sequence reads: CASGGSGGQPQHF. For the CDR3, the DNA is TGTGCCAGCGGGGGGTCGGGTGGTCAGCCCCAGCATTTT.

The chain is built from TRBV20-1 and TRBJ1-1; TRBD1 matches 12 bases. V shed 8 bases and J 4 bases; nucleotides not matched to a gene: 11. The CDR3 covers 15 residues. The germline gives CDR1 DFQATT, CDR2 SNEGSKA (reference sequence). This CDR3 reads CSTGGQGAWGTEAFF. The CDR3 nucleotides are TGCAGTACTGGGGGACAGGGGGCGTGGGGCACTGAAGCTTTCTTT.

The chain recombines TRBV7-9 with TRBJ2-2; D might be TRBD1 (6 bases). Trimming took 5 bases from V and 4 from J, leaving 14 bases between them. This CDR3 spans 15 amino acids. CDR1 is SEHNR and CDR2 is FQNEAQ in the germline V gene (reference sequence). CDR3 in DNA: TGTGCCAGCAGCCTCGAGCAGGGGAGCACCGGGGAGCTGTTTTTT. The encoded protein is CASSLEQGSTGELFF.